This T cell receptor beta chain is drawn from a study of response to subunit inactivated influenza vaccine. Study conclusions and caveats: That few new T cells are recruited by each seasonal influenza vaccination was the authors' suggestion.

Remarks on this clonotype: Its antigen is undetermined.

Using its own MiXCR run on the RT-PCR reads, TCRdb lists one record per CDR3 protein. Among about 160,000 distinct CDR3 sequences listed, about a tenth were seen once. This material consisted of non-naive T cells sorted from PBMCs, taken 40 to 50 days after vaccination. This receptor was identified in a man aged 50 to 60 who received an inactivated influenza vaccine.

DNA for the CDR3: TGCAGAGGATTAAGTGGGAGTGAAGCTTTCTTT. Encoded protein: CRGLSGSEAFF. This sequence joins TRBV20-1 and TRBJ1-1; no definite D call. Germline CDR1 is DFQATT and CDR2 is SNEGSKA (reference sequence). CDR3 length equals 11 residues.